This T cell receptor beta chain was obtained from a study of CD8+ T cells in alopecia areata. Regarding the study as a whole: Tofacitinib delivered significant drops in scalp clonality and in expanded CD8+ clones among the top 100. Scalp samples also yield sequences of resident alphabeta T cells from normal skin.

For this clone: Its antigen is currently unknown.

The CDR3 consists of 12 residues. Germline V gene data show CDR1 as SNHLY and CDR2 as FYNNEI. V lost 1 base and J lost 7, with 8 bases in between. Sequencing templates came from extracted RNA that was reverse transcribed into cDNA. Repertoires were generated with immunoSEQ multiplex PCR, while TCRdb's copy carries only in-frame clones and drops some. The data show roughly 200,000 clones, with about three fifths seen just once and about 12% held by the top ten. Treatment indicated: oral pan-JAK inhibitor, 5-10 mg twice daily. This clonotype was sampled from a human donor with alopecia areata. Here the sequenced sample was CD8+ T cells sorted from blood, taken at week 24, from a patient treated with tofacitinib. The chain joins TRBV2 to TRBJ2-7, with D unclear. The chain's CDR3 is CASSEVGIEQYF. CDR3 coding DNA: TGTGCCAGCAGTGAAGTAGGGATTGAGCAGTACTTC.